This T cell receptor beta chain was sequenced during a study of cytomegalovirus exposure and HLA in healthy donors. Only a few counts were recorded for this clone. The PCR was carried out with 60 Vbeta primers and 13 Jbeta primers. This table comes from immunoSEQ multiplex PCR, and its TCRdb copy is limited to in-frame clones, with some not included. The top ten hold about 4.4% of the sample, which has 110,000 to 150,000 clones, 80% seen once. This receptor was taken from a man aged 40-49 years in good health and CMV-seronegative. Sequenced: PBMCs.

CDR3 in DNA: TGCGCCAGCAGCCAAGGACAGGGGGAAGCTTTCTTT. Protein: CASSQGQGEAFF. The chain joins TRBV5-1 to TRBJ1-1, with 9 bases aligning to TRBD1. The V gene's germline CDR1 is SGHRS and CDR2 YFSETQ. With V trimmed by 4 bases and J by 8 bases, 3 bases remained unmatched. This CDR3 region has 12 residues.